This is a list of T cell receptor beta chains from one sample in a study of CD8 T cells in ankylosing spondylitis. TCRdb used MiXCR to reprocess the 5' RACE reads, holding one entry per CDR3 protein. The profile shows around 770,000 distinct CDR3 sequences, approximately 10% of them singletons. Sample: blood, either unsorted or a sorted T cell fraction (not recorded which). The receptors were sampled from a male donor with ankylosing spondylitis. CDR3s include the opening cysteine and the closing phenylalanine or tryptophan. Fields, in order: D gene, V gene, J gene, CDR3 protein. D genes are given only for firm matches.

>TRBD1|TRBV20-1|TRBJ2-5
CSATRTGRETQYF
>.|TRBV20-1|TRBJ2-1
CSASRTVVEQFF
>.|TRBV4-3|TRBJ1-2
CASSQVGGGYGYTF
>.|TRBV20-1|TRBJ1-1
CSARLGTVNTEAFF
>TRBD1|TRBV10-3|TRBJ1-1
CAIRLDRGQAEAFF
>TRBD1|TRBV4-2|TRBJ1-1
CASSKTPETGHNF
>.|TRBV5-6|TRBJ2-2
CASTKTTRRTGELFF
>.|TRBV6-5|TRBJ2-7
CASSYSGVSYEQYF
>TRBD1|TRBV20-1|TRBJ2-1
CSAPNGQGDEQFF
>TRBD2|TRBV10-3|TRBJ2-7
CAISELGLAGYEQYF
>TRBD2|TRBV18|TRBJ2-1
CASSDRLAGDLNEQFF
>TRBD1|TRBV2|TRBJ2-4
CASRGQGATLAKNIQYF
>.|TRBV6-5|TRBJ2-1
CASSYPQRASSYNEQFF
>.|TRBV12-3/TRBV12-4|TRBJ2-3
CASSFGEAGGGTDTQYF
>.|TRBV7-9|TRBJ2-7
CASSLSGSEQYF
>TRBD2|TRBV7-2|TRBJ2-7
CASSWGVSGSPYEQYF
>.|TRBV20-1|TRBJ1-5
CSVNVQPQHF
>TRBD2|TRBV20-1|TRBJ2-7
CSARARRGKTYEQYF
>.|TRBV7-9|TRBJ1-1
CASSLGVRNTEAFF
>TRBD2|TRBV9|TRBJ2-3
CASSVGGRADTQYF
>TRBD1|TRBV20-1|TRBJ1-1
CSAGRDSTLNTEAFF
>.|TRBV4-2|TRBJ2-7
CASSPQPALGADEQYF
>.|TRBV5-1|TRBJ1-2
CASSLEGKLGYGYTF
>.|TRBV7-8|TRBJ1-2
CASSLVTEGNYGYTF
>.|TRBV20-1|TRBJ2-7
CRALGGADAYEQYF
>.|TRBV20-1|TRBJ1-6
CSGEGPINSPLHF
>TRBD2|TRBV7-2|TRBJ2-1
CASTSRGLAGGNEQFF
>.|TRBV4-3|TRBJ2-3
CASSQAWSGQDTQYF
>.|TRBV20-1|TRBJ1-4
CSVAQGRNEKLFF
>TRBD2|TRBV29-1|TRBJ2-5
CSVVASGSETQYF
>.|TRBV5-1|TRBJ2-3
CASSSGTETDTQYF
>.|TRBV4-2|TRBJ2-7
CASSPRPDYEQYF
>.|TRBV28|TRBJ2-7
CASRLPQAPYEQYF
>.|TRBV5-4|TRBJ2-4
CASSLGSSPAKNIQYF
>.|TRBV29-1|TRBJ1-1
CSVEGKPGAFF
>TRBD1|TRBV11-2|TRBJ1-1
CASSSDRGLTEAFF
>TRBD2|TRBV20-1|TRBJ2-3
CSAYPGLAGFRQYF
>TRBD1|TRBV6-1|TRBJ1-5
CASSVSRTGNQPQHF
>.|TRBV4-3|TRBJ2-5
CASSFTGTSETQYF
>.|TRBV20-1|TRBJ2-7
CSARDGVYEQYF
>TRBD1|TRBV20-1|TRBJ2-7
CSARQGQSQYF
>TRBD1|TRBV5-5|TRBJ2-1
CASSPTGGSYNEQFF
>.|TRBV5-5|TRBJ2-5
CASSLAGEGETQYF
>TRBD2|TRBV20-1|TRBJ2-1
CSARSLSGTSYNEQFF
>TRBD2|TRBV5-5|TRBJ2-5
CASSFGLAGGRRETQYF
>TRBD2|TRBV20-1|TRBJ2-7
CSALRGGSYEQYF
>.|TRBV12-3/TRBV12-4|TRBJ2-7
CASSIRHLPGYEQYF
>.|TRBV6-5|TRBJ2-1
CASSYFRTDLYNEQFF